This T cell receptor beta chain is drawn from a study of post-analysis software for immune sequencing data (dated by TCRdb to between 2015 and 2017). With regard to the full study: Recorded disease courses included relapsing-remitting, secondary progressive and progressive-relapsing multiple sclerosis, with some patients lacking subtype annotation. The patient repertoires were compared against approximately eleven previously published healthy control repertoires obtained from donors aged about 6 to 26 years. A subset of samples was prepared in parallel using single-end sample barcoding, then pooled and co-amplified after Illumina adapter ligation.

General findings and caveats noted by the study authors: Normalized Chao1 diversity was significantly lower in multiple sclerosis patients than controls, suggesting substantial peripheral T-cell clonal expansion. The control group was slightly older than the multiple sclerosis patient group. Direct clustering with F measure revealed strong co-clustering of samples prepared in the same batch, which led to a batch-effect correction. Patients showed significantly higher frequencies than controls for roughly 5 TRBV segments, among them TRBV5-6, TRBV5-1 and TRBV20-1.

Receptor amplification or capture employed PCR. Reads for this sample came from an Illumina HiSeq 2500. To reduce PCR and sequencing biases, unique molecular identifiers were built into the TCR beta cDNA libraries. Some 500,000 cDNA molecules were obtained per 1 to 10 million input T cells, so each molecule approximated one T cell. The patient libraries were prepared and sequenced with the same protocol used for the earlier healthy control dataset. Samples belonging to the same batch were prepared together, multiplexed and sequenced on a shared HiSeq lane. Concerning the study's data processing: MIGEC handled the raw barcoded reads, throwing out single-read molecular identifier groups before consensus assembly and CDR3 extraction. Clonotype tables were post-analysed with VDJtools, normalizing diversity by down-sampling all datasets to the smallest sample size. In repertoire overlap clustering, CDR3 amino acid sequences, but not nucleotide sequences, were matched to correct batch-related cross-sample contamination. The public sequencing data were trimmed at Q25 with fastp and processed into clonotypes with MiXCR by TCRdb, which kept only in-frame beta chains. Rows with a matching CDR3 protein are joined into one entry that keeps the most common DNA and genes. It is TCRdb's table, rather than the study itself, that gives the V and J calls and clone size. The sample has 750,000 to 950,000 distinct CDR3 sequences on record, roughly half of them singletons. Jointly, the top ten make up approximately 4.3% of the sample.

A remark on this clonotype: Its antigen remains undetermined. Base-call qualities are not available, and no considerably larger clone is one nucleotide away.

To demonstrate the VDJtools post-analysis software, the study profiled TCR beta repertoires from the peripheral blood of 13 young patients with multiple sclerosis. Multiple sclerosis patients were children and adolescents aged about 6 to 16 years. The CDR3 goes from the cysteine to the phenylalanine over 17 residues. Only CDR3 DNA remains: 51 bases, in frame from the first base. Based on the germline V gene, the CDR1 and CDR2 sequences are SGHDN and FVKESK. For this chain, trimming is 0 bases at the V end and 6 bases at the J end, and the number of junction bases without a gene match is 10. The V and J segments used are TRBV14 and TRBJ2-7, and TRBD2 matches 11 of the central bases. The sample taken for sequencing was blood. This sequence was found in a girl under 18 with multiple sclerosis. The nucleotide sequence is TGTGCCAGCAGCCAAGATGTGTTGTTAGGGACTAGCGGCGAGCAGTACTTC. This yields the protein CASSQDVLLGTSGEQYF. With the portions outside the CDR3 filled from the reference TRBV14 and TRBJ2-7 genes, the complete variable region becomes EAGVTQFPSHSVIEKGQTVTLRCDPISGHDNLYWYRRVMGKEIKFLLHFVKESKQDESGMPNNRFLAERTGGTYSTLKVQPAELEDSGVYFCASSQDVLLGTSGEQYFGPGTRLTVT.